The present TCR beta chain was sequenced within a study of blood T cell repertoires in COVID-19. Profiled with immunoSEQ multiplex PCR; TCRdb holds only in-frame clones, not every one. This table has roughly 170,000 clones, almost 85% appearing once. The CDR3 is 13 amino acids. Unmatched junction bases numbered 4, after V lost 5 bases and J lost 4 bases. CDR1 MNHEY and CDR2 SVGAGI come from the germline V gene. The sample holds a few counts of this clone. The chain employs TRBV6-5 and TRBJ1-1, with 7 positions matching TRBD1. The sequence came from a man aged 40-55 years who had recovered from COVID-19. Sequencing input: peripheral blood. In nucleotides, the CDR3 is TGTGCCAGCAGTAAACGACAGGGCACTGAAGCTTTCTTT. Residues: CASSKRQGTEAFF.